The 20 T cell receptor beta chains below all came from one sample that was sequenced in a study of early T cells in non-severe SARS-CoV-2 infection. Using its own MiXCR run on the 5' RACE reads, TCRdb lists one record per CDR3 protein. Here the sample spans roughly 100,000 distinct CDR3 sequences, 14% being singletons. The sequenced material came from whole blood. The source is an adult who was a healthcare worker with PCR-confirmed SARS-CoV-2 infection or an uninfected control (not recorded which).

Only a few counts were recorded for this clonotype. This chain connects TRBV11-2 to TRBJ2-5; a possible D gene is TRBD1 (5 bases). Trimming stripped 4 bases from V and 5 bases from J, with 14 bases between. Germline lookup yields CDR1 SGHAT and CDR2 FQNNGV. The CDR3 totals 14 residues. The CDR3: CASSSTVMRETQYF. The DNA for the CDR3 is TGTGCCAGCAGCTCGACAGTCATGAGGGAGACCCAGTACTTC.

The genes are TRBV18 and TRBJ2-7; 7 nucleotides align to TRBD2. Germline loops: CDR1 KGHSH, CDR2 LQKENI. V shed 6 bases, J shed 7 bases, and the junction held 9 bases outside the gene matches. The length of the CDR3 is 13 residues. The CDR3 reads CASSPGGGQEQYF. The CDR3 bases are TGTGCCAGCTCGCCTGGGGGGGGTCAGGAGCAGTACTTC.

This clonotype was seen many times. The genes are TRBV7-2 and TRBJ2-7; D unclear. Germline V gives CDR1 SGHTA, CDR2 FQGNSA. CDR3 size: 15 residues. V gave up 5 bases and J gave up 0 bases, with 14 bases separating them. The CDR3: CASSASLRSSYEQYF. The DNA of the CDR3 is TGTGCCAGCAGCGCCTCCCTACGGAGCTCCTACGAGCAGTACTTC.

This clonotype was observed a handful of times. The V and J genes are TRBV28 and TRBJ2-2; tentatively, D is TRBD1 (6 bases). The germline V gene encodes CDR1 MDHEN and CDR2 SYDVKM. The CDR3 has 15 amino acids. Trimming took 3 bases from V and 7 from J, leaving 15 bases between them. The CDR3 bases are TGTGCCAGCAGTTTTTCACAGGGCCTGGGCGGGGAGCTGTTTTTT. This gives the protein CASSFSQGLGGELFF.

The chain uses TRBV9 and TRBJ1-1, with a possible D match to TRBD1 (5 bases). Germline CDR1 is SGDLS and CDR2 is YYNGEE. Deletions cut 3 bases from V and 4 bases from J, with 13 bases between. The CDR3 totals 14 residues. CDR3 bases: TGTGCCAGCAGCGGAGAGACCCAGGGCACTGAAGCTTTCTTT. This codes for CASSGETQGTEAFF.

This clonotype was detected a few times. The J gene is TRBJ2-3, the V gene TRBV20-1, with D perhaps assigned TRBD1 or TRBD2 (6 bases each). Germline CDR1 DFQATT, CDR2 SNEGSKA (reference sequence). V lost 3 bases and J 2 bases, leaving 12 bases between the germline ends. This CDR3 region has 14 residues. The CDR3 reads CSASFGGHTDTQYF. The CDR3 coding sequence is TGCAGTGCTAGCTTTGGGGGGCACACAGATACGCAGTATTTT.

This clonotype was seen many times. CDR3 in DNA: TGTGCCATCCGGGTGGGCAGCTCGACCGAGGAGCAGTTCTTC. This codes for CAIRVGSSTEEQFF. The chain is built from TRBV10-3 and TRBJ2-1; no clear D. The CDR3 spans 14 residues. CDR1 and CDR2 from the germline V gene are ENHRY and SYGVKD. Trimming cost V 8 bases and J 10 bases, with 21 bases left between them.

This clonotype has a handful of counts. This chain uses TRBV6-2 or TRBV6-3 with TRBJ2-3; the match to TRBD2 covers 11 bases. The junction had 14 bases not matched to a gene; V was cut back by 4 bases and J by 2 bases. The CDR3 is 19 amino acids. Germline CDR1 and CDR2: MNHEY and SVGEGT. CDR3 DNA: TGTGCCAGCAGTTTCCCCCCCGGGCTAGCGGGGGGCATCACAGATACGCAGTATTTT. The encoded protein is CASSFPPGLAGGITDTQYF.

The chain joins TRBV10-3 to TRBJ2-2; the D is unclear. CDR1 and CDR2 (germline): ENHRY, SYGVKD. The CDR3 covers 12 residues. V lost 11 bases and J 2 bases, leaving 9 bases between the germline ends. CDR3 loop: CAVQLNTGELFF. CDR3 in DNA: TGTGCCGTTCAGCTCAACACCGGGGAGCTGTTTTTT.

This chain uses TRBV6-5 with TRBJ2-5, with 7 nucleotides matching TRBD2. The V gene's germline CDR1 is MNHEY and CDR2 SVGAGI. V shed 4 bases and J 2 bases; nucleotides not matched to a gene: 1. The CDR3 runs to 13 residues. The chain's CDR3 is CASSLGGQETQYF. The CDR3 DNA sequence: TGTGCCAGCAGTTTGGGGGGGCAAGAGACCCAGTACTTC.

The sample holds a few counts of this clonotype. The chain links TRBV18 to TRBJ2-6, with 9 bases identical to TRBD1. There are 16 residues in the CDR3. Germline CDR1 reads KGHSH; CDR2 reads LQKENI. V lost 3 bases to trimming and J lost 4 bases; unmatched junction nucleotides: 4. The CDR3: CASSPGTGNGANVLTF. CDR3 sequence (DNA): TGTGCCAGCTCACCTGGGACAGGGAACGGGGCCAACGTCCTGACTTTC.

This clonotype was detected a few times. The V call is TRBV19, the J call TRBJ2-6, with D tentatively TRBD1 (5 bases). Looked up from germline, CDR1 is LNHDA and CDR2 is SQIVND (reference sequence). There are 17 residues in the CDR3. Trimming cost V 4 bases and J 1 base, with 14 bases left between them. The CDR3 region is CASSNRVGQSGANVLTF. As DNA, the CDR3 is TGTGCCAGTAGTAACCGGGTGGGGCAATCTGGGGCCAACGTCCTGACTTTC.

V usage is TRBV24-1 and J usage is TRBJ2-5; tentatively, D is TRBD2 (5 bases). V was trimmed by 1 base and J by 1 base, leaving 15 bases between them. This CDR3 is built from 17 residues. Looked up from germline, CDR1 is KGHDR and CDR2 is SFDVKD. CDR3 sequence (DNA): TGTGCCACCAGTGATTTTGGTTCCGGGAAGCTCCAAGAGACCCAGTACTTC. Amino acids: CATSDFGSGKLQETQYF.

This clonotype was seen a few times. The rearrangement uses TRBV3-1 and TRBJ1-2; tentative D call: TRBD1 (5 bases). The germline V and J ends were trimmed by 4 bases and 7 bases, with 10 bases remaining between them. CDR1 is LGHDT and CDR2 is YNNKEL in the germline V gene (reference sequence). The CDR3 is made up of 12 amino acids. The CDR3 DNA reads TGTGCCAGCAGCCCGGGACCCAGTGGCTACACCTTC. Its protein is CASSPGPSGYTF.

The V call is TRBV29-1, the J call TRBJ1-4, with D possibly TRBD1 on 5 matching bases. This CDR3 has 14 residues. CDR1 SQVTM and CDR2 ANQGSEA come from the germline V gene. Between the trimmed V and J ends, which lost 4 bases and 4 bases, there was a span of 13 bases. DNA of the CDR3: TGCAGCGTTGTAGCGGCAGGGATTAATGAAAAACTGTTTTTT. Amino acids: CSVVAAGINEKLFF.

The J gene is TRBJ1-6, the V gene TRBV7-2, with 7 bases that match TRBD1. CDR3 length equals 15 residues. The V and J ends lost 4 bases and 8 bases, in that order; junction bases with no gene match: 8. Germline V gene sequence: CDR1 SGHTA, CDR2 FQGNSA. CDR3 in DNA: TGTGCCAGCAGCTGGAGTGGAGGGGGCGATTCACCCCTCCACTTT. It codes for CASSWSGGGDSPLHF. The complete variable domain, with remaining parts taken from reference TRBV7-2 and TRBJ1-6, reads GAGVSQSPSNKVTEKGKDVELRCDPISGHTALYWYRQSLGQGLEFLIYFQGNSAPDKSGLPSDRFSAERTGGSVSTLTIQRTQQEDSAVYLCASSWSGGGDSPLHFGNGTRLTVT.

The rearrangement joins TRBV7-2 to TRBJ2-5, with 8 bases matching TRBD1. V shed 5 bases, J shed 2 bases, and the junction held 4 bases outside the gene matches. The CDR3 totals 14 residues. The germline V gene has CDR1 SGHTA and CDR2 FQGNSA. This chain's CDR3 is CASSPRQGQETQYF. The CDR3 DNA reads TGTGCCAGCAGCCCCAGACAGGGGCAAGAGACCCAGTACTTC.

This clonotype turned up a few times. The chain is built from TRBV12-3 or TRBV12-4 and TRBJ2-2; TRBD1 matches 7 bases. The ends lost 6 bases at V and 4 bases at J; junction bases unmatched: 5. CDR3 length: 14 amino acids. The CDR3: CASRIDRVTGELFF. DNA for the CDR3: TGTGCCAGCAGGATCGACAGGGTCACCGGGGAGCTGTTTTTT.

This chain uses TRBV9 with TRBJ1-1; TRBD1 agrees at 7 bases. V shed 3 bases, J shed 4 bases, and the junction held 6 bases outside the gene matches. Germline-derived CDR1 and CDR2 are SGDLS and YYNGEE. The CDR3 has 14 residues. DNA for the CDR3: TGTGCCAGCAGCGCTATGACAGGGCTCACTGAAGCTTTCTTT. Translating it yields CASSAMTGLTEAFF. Complete variable domain (other parts from reference TRBV9 and TRBJ1-1): DSGVTQTPKHLITATGQRVTLRCSPRSGDLSVYWYQQSLDQGLQFLIQYYNGEERAKGNILERFSAQQFPDLHSELNLSSLELGDSALYFCASSAMTGLTEAFFGQGTRLTVV.

The V and J genes are TRBV5-4 and TRBJ1-5, with D tentatively TRBD1 (6 bases). Germline V gives CDR1 SGHNT, CDR2 YYREEE (reference sequence). The V end was cut by 2 bases, the J end by 3 bases, with 15 bases between. The length of the CDR3 is 16 residues. This CDR3 reads CASSFSDPGHNQPQHF. CDR3 bases: TGTGCCAGCAGCTTTTCGGATCCGGGACACAATCAGCCCCAGCATTTT.